This TCR beta chain was observed in a study of shared clonotypes between healthy human individuals. Donors, without exception, were Caucasian adults residing in Nashville, Tennessee. CD4+ cell separation produced CD45RA+ naive and CD45RA-negative memory subsets. Measured with immunoSEQ multiplex PCR; TCRdb has only the in-frame clones, and not every one. The sample consists of about 2 million clones, roughly 94% of them appearing once. CDR1 KGHSH and CDR2 LQKENI come from the germline V gene. The CDR3 extends over 14 amino acids. V was trimmed by 0 bases and J by 2 bases, leaving 8 bases between them.

The sample was naive CD4+ T cells sorted from blood. Regarding subset: CD45RA+ positively selected. V usage is TRBV18 and J usage is TRBJ2-7; D gene uncertain. This clonotype was sampled from a man younger than 35 in good health. This CDR3 reads CASSPPQQPYEQYF. The CDR3 nucleotides read TGTGCCAGCTCACCACCCCAACAGCCCTACGAGCAGTACTTC.